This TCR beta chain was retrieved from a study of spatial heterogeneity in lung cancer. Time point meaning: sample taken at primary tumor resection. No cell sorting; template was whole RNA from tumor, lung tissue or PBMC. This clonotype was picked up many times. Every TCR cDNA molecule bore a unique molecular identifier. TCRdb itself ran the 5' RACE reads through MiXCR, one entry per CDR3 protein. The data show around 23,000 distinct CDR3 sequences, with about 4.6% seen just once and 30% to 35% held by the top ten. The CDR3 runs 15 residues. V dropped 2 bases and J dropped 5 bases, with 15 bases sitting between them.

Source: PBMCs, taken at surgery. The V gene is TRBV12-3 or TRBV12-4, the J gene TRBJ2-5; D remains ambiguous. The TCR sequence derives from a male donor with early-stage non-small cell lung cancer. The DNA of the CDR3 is TGTGCCAGCAGTTTATCGGAACGGCCCTCGGAGACCCAGTACTTC. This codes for CASSLSERPSETQYF.